This T cell receptor (beta chain) appears in the sequencing data of a study of post-analysis software for immune sequencing data. Study-level findings and limits: Four to six TRBV segments appeared more often in patients than in controls, and TRBV5-6, TRBV5-1 and TRBV20-1 were among these.

Incorporated into the TCR beta cDNA libraries were unique molecular identifiers, which served to reduce PCR and sequencing biases. Via MiXCR, TCRdb re-called the PCR reads, giving one row per CDR3 protein. The sample consists of 650,000 to 850,000 distinct CDR3 sequences, more than 45% of them appearing once. The CDR3 runs to 13 residues. V was cut by 0 bases and J by 5 bases, with 6 bases left in between. CDR1 is SGDLS and CDR2 is YYNGEE in the germline V gene. This clonotype has only a few counts. Its antigen is not known. The chain employs TRBV9 and TRBJ1-5; D is unresolved. The clonotype was recovered from a girl between 5 and 17 years old with multiple sclerosis. Specimen: blood. The CDR3 protein is CASSVDGHQPQHF. The DNA of the CDR3 is TGTGCCAGCAGCGTAGACGGGCATCAGCCCCAGCATTTT.